These 3 T cell receptor beta chains share one sample of origin, sequenced in a study of tissue T cells after allogeneic stem cell transplantation (dated 2022 in TCRdb). The library was produced with the immunoSEQ multiplex PCR assay. This immuneACCESS table, as held by TCRdb, lists in-frame sequences with V and J called but not all clones. Of the missing ones, under half trace to an unresolved V gene in checked studies; the others have no known cause. The sample records 6,000 or so clones, 40% to 60% of which are singletons. The ten largest clones represent about 5.5% of the sample. In light of the paper, this sample's time point label describes: mouse harvest day 7 after allogeneic transplant. Mouse grafts combined 10^7 T-cell-depleted bone marrow cells with 10^6 splenic CD5+ T cells, given via tail vein injection. Sequenced sample: gut tissue. These receptor sequences come from a female BALB/c mouse given C57BL/6 T cells with graft-versus-host disease after an allogeneic hematopoietic cell transplant.

Concerning this clone: The gene names here belong to mouse. The read falls 1 residue short of the CDR3 end, and the missing part is taken from the germline J gene. This chain connects TRBV3 to TRBJ1-2; D call uncertain. CDR3 length equals 13 residues. Trimming cost V 5 bases and J 1 base, with 8 bases left between them. CDR1 is SNHLY and CDR2 is FYNGKV in the germline V gene (reference sequence). CDR3 sequence reads: CASSPHINSDYTF. The sequenced part of the CDR3 DNA is TGTGCCAGCAGCCCCCACATAAACTCCGACTACACC.

As regards this clone: Gene labels here are mouse ones. The read gets to within 1 residue of the CDR3 end, and the germline J gene fills in the rest. The rearrangement joins TRBV14 to TRBJ2-4; 8 positions agree with TRBD1. Per the germline V gene, CDR1 is SGHDT and CDR2 is FRDEAV. The V gene end was trimmed by 0 bases and the J gene end by 1 base; junction bases not matched to a gene: 4. CDR3 length: 16 residues. CDR3 DNA (partial): TGTGCCAGCAGTTTCTCCCAGGGGGCTGGTCAAAACACCTTGTAC. Translation gives CASSFSQGAGQNTLY. The full-length CDR3 reads as CASSFSQGAGQNTLYF.

Of note for this clone: Each gene name is a mouse one. The read finishes 1 residue shy of the CDR3 end, and the germline J gene is used to complete it. The chain uses TRBV23 and TRBJ2-4; TRBD1, as called in the table, went unchecked against the DNA. Germline CDR1 and CDR2: KGHTA and FQNQQP. The CDR3 sequence is 14 residues long. The sequenced CDR3 bases are TGCTCCAGCAGTCAAGGACAGGGTCAAAACACCTTGTAC. It encodes CSSSQGQGQNTLY. The whole CDR3 protein is CSSSQGQGQNTLYF.